This passage covers 5 T cell receptor beta chains from one sample sequenced in a study of T cell clones after liver transplantation. Generated by immunoSEQ multiplex PCR, the TCRdb table keeps only in-frame clones and is missing some. Among tens of thousands of clones, approximately 87% were seen once, and the ten largest hold 13% to 15%. Sequenced material: CD8+ T cells from blood, taken 12 months after liver transplant. The receptors originated from a human patient who received a liver transplant. Some T cells may be supplied by the graft donor.

In this sample, this clone is large. This rearrangement joins TRBV2 to TRBJ1-1; D is unclear. Trimming shortened V by 3 bases and J by 4 bases, and 9 bases separated the two germline ends. Looked up from germline, CDR1 is SNHLY and CDR2 is FYNNEI. The CDR3 length is 13 residues. CDR3 protein: CASSDDGFTEAFF. The CDR3 bases are TGTGCCAGCAGTGACGACGGGTTCACTGAAGCTTTCTTT.

This clone was counted between two and nine times. This same CDR3 is encoded by further DNA sequences in the sample. The V gene is TRBV4-3, the J gene TRBJ1-5; 11 nucleotides agree with TRBD1. Germline V CDR1 and CDR2: LGHNA, YSLEER. V lost 2 bases and J lost 7; bases outside the gene matches: 7. CDR3 size: 16 residues. CDR3 amino acids: CASSQTGTGGRQPQHF. CDR3 nucleotides: TGCGCCAGCAGCCAAACCGGGACAGGGGGAAGGCAGCCCCAGCATTTT.

The J gene is TRBJ2-5, the V gene TRBV28, with TRBD1 as a possible D gene (6 bases). Germline V CDR1 and CDR2: MDHEN, SYDVKM. V was cut by 5 bases and J by 0 bases, with 10 bases left in between. The CDR3 totals 14 residues. The CDR3 nucleotides read TGTGCCAGCAGTCGCCGGGACAACCAAGAGACCCAGTACTTC. Amino acid sequence: CASSRRDNQETQYF.

J is TRBJ2-1 and V is TRBV28; D is perhaps TRBD2 (5 bases). V was clipped by 4 bases and J by 4 bases, with 14 bases between them. CDR1 MDHEN and CDR2 SYDVKM come from the germline V gene. CDR3 length equals 15 residues. As DNA, the CDR3 is TGTGCCAGCAGTTCTATTGTGACTACTTACAATGAGCAGTTCTTC. Its translation: CASSSIVTTYNEQFF. Based on the CDR3 plus reference TRBV28 and TRBJ2-1, the full variable domain is DVKVTQSSRYLVKRTGEKVFLECVQDMDHENMFWYRQDPGLGLRLIYFSYDVKMKEKGDIPEGYSVSREKKERFSLILESASTNQTSMYLCASSSIVTTYNEQFFGPGTRLTVL.

This chain links TRBV5-4 with TRBJ1-1, with D unresolved. V lost 3 bases to trimming and J lost 1 base, with 4 bases between them. Germline loops: CDR1 SGHNT, CDR2 YYREEE (reference sequence). There are 12 residues in the CDR3. The CDR3 coding sequence is TGTGCCAGCAGCTATGCGAACACTGAAGCTTTCTTT. This sequence encodes CASSYANTEAFF.